This TCR beta chain was documented in a study of shared clonotypes between healthy human individuals. Generated by immunoSEQ multiplex PCR, the TCRdb table keeps only in-frame clones and is missing some. The repertoire includes over 1.4 million clones, around 97% of them detected once, and 0.95% to 1.5% sits in the top ten. General study results and limits: Across a handful of donors, naive CD4 shared roughly 5%, naive CD8 under 4%, memory CD4 roughly 2.5%, memory CD8 under 0.5%. The represented genetic and exposure-history diversity was limited by the small number of donors.

The V gene lost 5 bases and the J gene lost 7 bases, with 18 bases spanning the gap. Germline V lookup: CDR1 MNHEY, CDR2 SVGAGI. The CDR3 has 15 amino acids. As for this clone: Its antigen is unidentified.

The chain recombines TRBV6-5 with TRBJ2-4; possibly TRBD1 for D (6 bases). The TCR comes from a man between 25 and 39 years old in good health. Sequenced: naive CD4+ T cells sorted from blood. Specified subset: CD45RA+ positively selected. In DNA form, the CDR3 reads TGTGCCAGCAGTCCGAGTGGGGGCCCTCACAACATTCAGTACTTC. Amino acid sequence: CASSPSGGPHNIQYF.